Sequencing of this T cell receptor beta chain was carried out in a study of siplizumab effects on memory and regulatory T cells. The study, taken as a whole, reports: The alloreactive clones that mapped to unstimulated subsets made up only a minor fraction. Most proliferating CD4+ or CD8+ clones, roughly 80-97%, had no naive or memory assignment. Suppressive activity of Tregs proliferating in siplizumab cultures remained unconfirmed. Versus over 25% in controls, the mappable alloreactive CD4+ clones averaged roughly 70% Treg-derived with siplizumab.

V was shortened by 2 bases and J by 0 bases, with 11 bases between the two germline ends. Germline lookup yields CDR1 MNHEY and CDR2 SVGAGI. The CDR3 is 16 residues long. In the case of this clone: The antigen is undetermined.

Produced via immunoSEQ multiplex PCR; TCRdb's table is partial and in-frame only. This table holds some 97,000 clones, 94% found once. The sequence came from a human donor in good health. Sequenced sample: non-Treg CD4+ T cells sorted from blood. This chain links TRBV6-5 with TRBJ1-3; unclear D gene. Here the CDR3 reads CASSYRQDYSGNTIYF. CDR3 bases: TGTGCCAGCAGTTACAGGCAGGACTACTCTGGAAACACCATATATTTT.